The next 20 T cell receptor beta chains were all read from a single sample in a study of T-cell reconstitution after alpha-beta-depleted transplantation in children. Unique molecular identifiers were used in preparing the TCRbeta library. Using its own MiXCR run on the PCR reads, TCRdb lists one record per CDR3 protein. The repertoire holds about 300,000 distinct CDR3 sequences, with 10% as singletons. The sample here was PBMCs, taken before TCRalphabeta/CD19-depleted stem cell transplant. These receptors were obtained from a boy younger than two with acute myeloid leukemia, due to receive a stem cell transplant.

In this sample, this clonotype turned up many times. The rearrangement joins TRBV4-2 to TRBJ1-2; D is uncertain. The V and J ends lost 7 bases and 2 bases respectively, with 11 bases between them. The germline CDR1 and CDR2 sequences are LGHNA and YNFKEQ. The CDR3 extends over 13 amino acids. Here the CDR3 DNA reads TGTGCCAGCACTCCGACACTAAACTATGGCTACACCTTC. This gives the protein CASTPTLNYGYTF.

This clonotype was seen at least ten times. The CDR3: CASLGPGGRQYF. The CDR3 DNA follows: TGTGCCAGTCTTGGGCCGGGGGGTAGGCAGTACTTC. The chain carries TRBV28 and TRBJ2-7; 7 positions agree with TRBD2. Trimming at V came to 9 bases and at J to 9 bases, leaving 11 bases not matched to a gene. The CDR3 contains 12 residues. Looked up from germline, CDR1 is MDHEN and CDR2 is SYDVKM. The whole variable domain, filled in from reference TRBV28 and TRBJ2-7, reads DVKVTQSSRYLVKRTGEKVFLECVQDMDHENMFWYRQDPGLGLRLIYFSYDVKMKEKGDIPEGYSVSREKKERFSLILESASTNQTSMYLCASLGPGGRQYFGPGTRLTVT.

This clonotype was counted ten times or more. This chain uses TRBV30 with TRBJ2-2; D possibly corresponds to TRBD2 (6 bases). The germline V and J ends were trimmed by 1 base and 4 bases, with 13 bases remaining between them. The CDR3 consists of 15 residues. The germline V gene encodes CDR1 GTSNPN and CDR2 SVGIG (reference sequence). DNA for the CDR3: TGTGCCTGGAGTGCCACCCGCGGGGTCACCGGGGAGCTGTTTTTT. Protein sequence: CAWSATRGVTGELFF.

This clonotype appeared many times. The chain recombines TRBV7-3 with TRBJ1-1; D gene unclear. Germline CDR1 and CDR2: SGHTA and FQGTGA. Deletions cut 6 bases from V and 0 bases from J, with 8 bases between. The CDR3 runs to 13 residues. The CDR3 loop reads CASREGVNTEAFF. As DNA, the CDR3 is TGTGCCAGCAGGGAAGGAGTGAACACTGAAGCTTTCTTT. Drawing the rest from reference TRBV7-3 and TRBJ1-1, the complete variable domain is GAGVSQTPSNKVTEKGKYVELRCDPISGHTALYWYRQSLGQGPEFLIYFQGTGAADDSGLPNDRFFAVRPEGSVSTLKIQRTERGDSAVYLCASREGVNTEAFFGQGTRLTVV.

This clonotype was seen many times. The J gene is TRBJ2-7, the V gene TRBV7-2; 12 positions agree with TRBD2. V dropped 5 bases and J dropped 0; count of bases not matched to a gene: 5. The germline V gene has CDR1 SGHTA and CDR2 FQGNSA. The CDR3 is made up of 16 amino acids. CDR3 residues: CASSLGLAGFSYEQYF. DNA of the CDR3: TGTGCCAGCAGCCTAGGACTAGCGGGATTCTCCTACGAGCAGTACTTC. Complete variable domain (other parts from reference TRBV7-2 and TRBJ2-7): GAGVSQSPSNKVTEKGKDVELRCDPISGHTALYWYRQSLGQGLEFLIYFQGNSAPDKSGLPSDRFSAERTGGSVSTLTIQRTQQEDSAVYLCASSLGLAGFSYEQYFGPGTRLTVT.

This clonotype was counted only a few times. Here the CDR3 DNA reads TGTGCCAGTACCGTAGGGAGCACCAGGGGAGGCCAGCCCCAGCATTTT. Protein: CASTVGSTRGGQPQHF. The V and J genes are TRBV19 and TRBJ1-5, with TRBD1 as a possible D gene (6 bases). V was trimmed by 7 bases and J by 7 bases, leaving 23 bases between them. The CDR3 has 16 residues. The germline CDR1 and CDR2 sequences are LNHDA and SQIVND (reference sequence).

This rearrangement joins TRBV11-2 to TRBJ2-7, with TRBD1 as a possible D gene (6 bases). The germline CDR1 and CDR2 sequences are SGHAT and FQNNGV. Deletions cut 1 base from V and 5 bases from J, with 12 bases between. The length of the CDR3 is 14 residues. The CDR3 DNA follows: TGTGCCAGCAGCTTAGTGGTTCAGGGGAACGAGCAGTACTTC. Residues: CASSLVVQGNEQYF.

This clonotype was observed many times. V is TRBV20-1 and J is TRBJ2-5; tentatively, D is TRBD2 (6 bases). Trimming shortened V by 0 bases and J by 5 bases, and 19 bases separated the two germline ends. Germline CDR1 and CDR2: DFQATT and SNEGSKA (reference sequence). The CDR3 consists of 16 residues. CDR3 sequence (DNA): TGCAGTGCTAGAGATATTTTTAGGGGCGGAGGGGAGACCCAGTACTTC. It is translated as CSARDIFRGGGETQYF.

In this sample, this clonotype turned up many times. The chain combines TRBV12-3 or TRBV12-4 with TRBJ1-5; TRBD1 is a possible D gene (6 bases). Trimming removed 6 bases from V and 0 bases from J, with 12 bases in between. CDR3 length: 15 residues. CDR3 bases: TGTGCCAGCAGGAGACAGGCCCATAGCAATCAGCCCCAGCATTTT. Translating it yields CASRRQAHSNQPQHF.

There are a few counts of this clonotype. V and J are TRBV6-5 and TRBJ1-2; 7 bases map to TRBD1. The CDR3 runs to 14 residues. Germline values: CDR1 MNHEY, CDR2 SVGAGI. The V gene end was trimmed by 4 bases and the J gene end by 7 bases; junction bases not matched to a gene: 9. The CDR3 sequence is CASSLQGVNAGYTF. As DNA, the CDR3 is TGTGCCAGCAGTTTGCAGGGGGTGAACGCTGGCTACACCTTC.

About this clonotype itself: The junction and the germline gene differ at one end; a read error may be behind it. The chain carries TRBV28 and TRBJ1-5; weak D call: TRBD1 (5 bases). There are 14 residues in the CDR3. Per the germline V gene, CDR1 is MDHEN and CDR2 is SYDVKM. The CDR3 DNA is TGTGCCAGCAGCTCCGGGACTCCCCGTCGGCCCCCGCATTTT. This gives the protein CASSSGTPRRPPHF.

V usage is TRBV4-3 and J usage is TRBJ2-6, with a possible D match to TRBD1 (6 bases). This CDR3 contains 19 residues. CDR1 and CDR2 (germline): LGHNA, YSLEER. V lost 1 base to trimming and J lost 0 bases, with 16 bases between them. CDR3 coding DNA: TGCGCCAGCAGCCAAGGGGTTACAGGGTCCGGCTCTGGGGCCAACGTCCTGACTTTC. Residues: CASSQGVTGSGSGANVLTF.

The V call is TRBV7-8, the J call TRBJ2-4; D is unclear. Trimming cost V 3 bases and J 7 bases, with 7 bases left between them. CDR1 and CDR2 from the germline V gene are SGHVS and FQNEAQ. The CDR3 totals 12 residues. The CDR3: CASSLGSNIQYF. The CDR3 DNA is TGTGCCAGCAGCTTGGGCAGCAACATTCAGTACTTC.

This clonotype was found a few times. The V and J genes are TRBV18 and TRBJ2-7; D may match TRBD1 or TRBD2 (6 bases each). The germline V gene encodes CDR1 KGHSH and CDR2 LQKENI. The CDR3 is made up of 16 amino acids. The germline V and J ends were trimmed by 1 base and 2 bases, with 15 bases remaining between them. In DNA form, the CDR3 reads TGTGCCAGCTCACCACTGGAACAGGGAGGAACCTACGAGCAGTACTTC. This gives the protein CASSPLEQGGTYEQYF.

This clonotype was seen only a few times. V usage is TRBV7-2 and J usage is TRBJ2-5; TRBD2 agrees at 11 bases. The J segment lost 1 base and the V segment lost 5 bases, leaving 6 bases of the junction unmatched. The CDR3 length is 16 residues. CDR1 and CDR2 from the germline V gene are SGHTA and FQGNSA. CDR3 residues: CASSPGTSGPQETQYF. CDR3 bases: TGTGCCAGCAGCCCTGGGACTAGCGGACCCCAAGAGACCCAGTACTTC.

This clonotype has at least ten counts. This CDR3 reads CSYTEISNTGELFF. The CDR3 coding sequence is TGCAGTTATACCGAGATCTCGAACACCGGGGAGCTGTTTTTT. This chain connects TRBV20-1 to TRBJ2-2; no clear D gene. V was cut by 8 bases and J by 0 bases, with 13 bases left in between. CDR1 is DFQATT and CDR2 is SNEGSKA in the germline V gene (reference sequence). This CDR3 region has 14 residues.

This clonotype has a count of ten or more. The V gene is TRBV5-1, the J gene TRBJ2-1; D gene uncertain. The CDR3 is 12 amino acids. Germline CDR1 and CDR2: SGHRS and YFSETQ. V shed 6 bases and J shed 8 bases, with 12 bases lying between them. CDR3 sequence reads: CASTLLDDEQFF. CDR3 nucleotide sequence: TGCGCCAGCACCCTTTTAGACGATGAGCAGTTCTTC.

A note on this clonotype: This sequence may be a read error, since a much larger clone differs from it by one base. V gene TRBV28 combines with J gene TRBJ2-5; a weak D match, TRBD2 (5 bases). The CDR3 has 14 amino acids. The V gene's germline CDR1 is MDHEN and CDR2 SYDVKM. The V and J ends lost 3 bases and 5 bases respectively, with 13 bases between them. CDR3 loop: CASSFLRAGETQYF. CDR3 nucleotides: TGTGCCAGCAGTTTTTTGCGGGCCGGGGAGACCCAGTACTTC.

This clonotype occurred many times. The chain joins TRBV3-1 to TRBJ2-1, with D possibly TRBD1 on 5 matching bases. The CDR3 consists of 15 residues. Germline assignment: CDR1 LGHDT and CDR2 YNNKEL (reference sequence). V lost 8 bases, J lost 3 bases, and 17 bases lay in between. The CDR3 sequence is CASSRDRGFYNEQFF. The CDR3, as DNA: TGTGCCAGCTCCCGAGACAGAGGTTTCTACAATGAGCAGTTCTTC.

J is TRBJ2-6 and V is TRBV7-2; TRBD1 is a possible D gene (6 bases). Trimming cost V 5 bases and J 4 bases, with 18 bases left between them. CDR3 length: 17 amino acids. The germline CDR1 and CDR2 sequences are SGHTA and FQGNSA. The CDR3 sequence: CASSPYPQGTGANVLTF. CDR3 sequence (DNA): TGTGCCAGCAGCCCCTACCCACAGGGTACAGGGGCCAACGTCCTGACTTTC.